Listed below are T cell receptor beta chains from one sample, sequenced in a study of T cells in Graves' hyperthyroidism and ophthalmopathy. From the multiplex PCR reads, TCRdb called clonotypes with MiXCR, one entry per CDR3 protein. The table has around 700,000 distinct CDR3 sequences, 18% seen once. The material sequenced was blood. These receptors came from a woman aged 45-65 years with Graves' hyperthyroidism that later progressed to Graves' ophthalmopathy. CDR3s include the opening cysteine and the closing phenylalanine or tryptophan. The D gene is left open where the match is weak. Clone sizes are given selectively: once, few, many, or a class where the clone is expanded.

D gene,V gene,J gene,clone size,CDR3 protein,CDR3 DNA
.,TRBV29-1,TRBJ2-5,.,CSVERLTGTQYF,TGCAGCGTTGAAAGGCTCACGGGTACCCAGTACTTC
.,TRBV7-6,TRBJ2-7,many,CASSRSRDGEQYF,TGTGCCAGCAGCCGCTCCAGGGACGGCGAGCAGTACTTC
TRBD1,TRBV9,TRBJ2-1,few,CASSHRQGINEQFF,TGTGCCAGCAGCCACCGACAGGGTATCAATGAGCAGTTCTTC
.,TRBV11-2,TRBJ2-1,many,CASSLLGGNEQFF,TGTGCCAGCAGCTTATTGGGGGGCAATGAGCAGTTCTTC
.,TRBV20-1,TRBJ1-1,.,CSARDNTEAFF,TGCAGTGCTAGAGATAACACTGAAGCTTTCTTT
.,TRBV5-1,TRBJ2-2,many,CASSFRGTGTITGELFF,TGCGCCAGCAGCTTTAGGGGAACCGGGACCATAACCGGGGAGCTGTTTTTT
TRBD1,TRBV29-1,TRBJ2-7,.,CSVERDRDYEQYF,TGCAGCGTTGAAAGGGACAGGGACTACGAGCAGTACTTC
TRBD2,TRBV12-3/TRBV12-4,TRBJ2-3,many,CASSGRGISTDTQYF,TGTGCCAGCAGTGGGCGGGGGATCAGCACAGATACGCAGTATTTT
.,TRBV9,TRBJ1-3,few,CASSDPPSGNTIYF,TGTGCCAGCAGCGACCCACCTTCTGGAAACACCATATATTTT
TRBD1,TRBV30,TRBJ1-4,many,CAWRRDSDEKLFF,TGTGCCTGGAGGCGGGACAGTGATGAAAAACTGTTTTTT
.,TRBV7-8,TRBJ1-5,many,CASSLAVAGNQNQPQHF,TGTGCCAGCAGCTTAGCGGTTGCAGGTAACCAGAATCAGCCCCAGCATTTT
TRBD1,TRBV4-3,TRBJ2-3,.,CASSHPGQGSTDTQYF,TGCGCCAGCAGCCATCCGGGACAGGGTAGCACAGATACGCAGTATTTT
TRBD1,TRBV3-1,TRBJ1-1,many,CASRQGRGAFF,TGTGCCAGCAGACAGGGGCGAGGAGCTTTCTTT
.,TRBV18,TRBJ1-1,many,CASSDQGRGTFF,TGTGCCAGCTCAGATCAGGGGCGGGGAACTTTCTTT
.,TRBV11-3,TRBJ2-3,many,CASSRTPSTDTQYF,TGTGCCAGCAGCAGGACCCCTAGCACAGATACGCAGTATTTT
TRBD1,TRBV12-3/TRBV12-4,TRBJ2-7,few,CASSTGQGVFEQYF,TGTGCCAGCAGTACGGGACAGGGGGTATTCGAGCAGTACTTC
.,TRBV4-2,TRBJ1-4,.,CASSQEGATNEKLFF,TGTGCCAGCAGCCAAGAAGGGGCAACTAATGAAAAACTGTTTTTT
.,TRBV7-9,TRBJ1-6,.,CASSLAQQYNSPLHF,TGTGCCAGCAGCTTAGCACAACAGTATAATTCACCCCTCCACTTT
.,TRBV7-6,TRBJ2-1,many,CASSLSLLENNEQFF,TGTGCCAGCAGCTTATCCTTACTGGAGAACAATGAGCAGTTCTTC
TRBD2,TRBV11-2,TRBJ2-3,many,CASSLGGLASSDTQYF,TGTGCCAGCAGCTTGGGGGGACTAGCAAGTTCAGATACGCAGTATTTT
.,TRBV7-2,TRBJ2-1,many,CASSSRAGAHNEQFF,TGTGCCAGCAGCTCCCGGGCGGGGGCCCACAATGAGCAGTTCTTC
TRBD2,TRBV12-5,TRBJ2-3,many,CASGLVRAGGPSSTDTQYF,TGTGCTAGTGGTTTGGTACGAGCGGGGGGCCCTTCGAGCACAGATACGCAGTATTTT
.,TRBV19,TRBJ2-2,few,CASTQGIANTGELFF,TGTGCCAGTACTCAGGGGATAGCGAACACCGGGGAGCTGTTTTTT
.,TRBV7-3,TRBJ2-7,.,CASSPSADSYERYF,TGTGCCAGCAGCCCAAGCGCAGATTCCTACGAGCGGTACTTC
.,TRBV10-3,TRBJ2-3,.,CAISAQGPQDTQYF,TGTGCCATCAGTGCTCAGGGGCCGCAAGATACGCAGTATTTT
.,TRBV6-1,TRBJ1-5,many,CASSDPTEQRGNQPQHF,TGTGCCAGCAGTGACCCTACGGAGCAAAGAGGGAATCAGCCCCAGCATTTT
.,TRBV15,TRBJ1-1,.,CATSRATGRVEAFF,TGTGCCACCAGCAGAGCAACAGGACGGGTTGAAGCTTTCTTT
TRBD1,TRBV2,TRBJ2-2,.,CASLDRGLPGELFF,TGTGCCAGCCTGGACAGGGGGCTGCCCGGGGAGCTGTTTTTT
.,TRBV10-2,TRBJ1-4,.,CASSENPYEKLFF,TGCGCCAGCAGTGAGAACCCGTATGAAAAACTGTTTTTT
TRBD1,TRBV6-5,TRBJ2-7,many,CASSYSIGDRDIEQYF,TGTGCCAGCAGTTACTCGATCGGAGACAGGGATATAGAGCAGTACTTC
TRBD2,TRBV6-1,TRBJ2-2,many,CASTNRGGKNTGELFF,TGTGCCAGCACTAATCGGGGGGGAAAGAACACCGGGGAGCTGTTTTTT
.,TRBV6-2/TRBV6-3,TRBJ2-1,many,CASRHRDRSFDEQFF,TGTGCCAGCAGACACCGAGACAGGTCGTTCGATGAGCAGTTCTTC
.,TRBV7-9,TRBJ1-1,few,CASSPGPEALF,TGTGCCAGCAGCCCGGGCCCTGAAGCTCTCTTT
.,TRBV12-3/TRBV12-4,TRBJ2-1,many,CASSYRDFGLDEQFF,TGTGCCAGCAGCTACAGGGACTTCGGGTTGGATGAGCAGTTCTTC
.,TRBV7-3,TRBJ2-3,.,CASSLTGSGTDTQYF,TGTGCCAGCAGCTTAACAGGTTCGGGCACAGATACGCAGTATTTT
.,TRBV6-5,TRBJ2-3,few,CASSYRSGSPERDTQYF,TGTGCCAGCAGTTACAGGTCCGGGAGCCCCGAGAGAGATACGCAGTATTTT
TRBD2,TRBV4-1,TRBJ2-3,.,CASSPQTSGGANTQYF,TGCGCCAGCAGCCCGCAGACTAGCGGGGGGGCCAATACGCAGTATTTT
.,TRBV11-2,TRBJ1-4,.,CASSSPAGGKLFF,TGTGCCAGCAGCTCCCCGGCCGGAGGAAAACTGTTTTTT
.,TRBV13,TRBJ1-2,many,CASSFGGTENYGYTF,TGTGCCAGCAGCTTCGGAGGAACAGAAAACTATGGCTACACCTTC
TRBD2,TRBV18,TRBJ2-5,many,CASSPLTSGLQETQYF,TGTGCCAGCTCACCACTTACTAGCGGGCTCCAAGAGACCCAGTACTTC
TRBD1,TRBV25-1,TRBJ2-3,.,CASSLGTGFTDTQYF,TGTGCCAGCAGCCTCGGGACAGGGTTTACAGATACGCAGTATTTT
.,TRBV2,TRBJ1-5,many,CASSPETQPQHF,TGTGCCAGCAGTCCTGAGACCCAGCCCCAGCATTTT
.,TRBV5-1,TRBJ2-2,few,CASSLAVSAANTGELFF,TGCGCCAGCAGCTTGGCCGTCAGCGCGGCGAACACCGGGGAGCTGTTTTTT
TRBD2,TRBV24-1,TRBJ2-3,.,CATSDPLAGGPHTQYF,TGTGCCACCAGTGATCCGCTAGCGGGGGGGCCACATACGCAGTATTTT
.,TRBV5-1,TRBJ2-2,many,CASSLNGGSNTGELFF,TGCGCCAGCAGCTTGAATGGGGGTTCGAACACCGGGGAGCTGTTTTTT
.,TRBV5-1,TRBJ2-7,many,CASSLEAGYEQYF,TGCGCCAGCAGCTTGGAAGCAGGGTACGAGCAGTACTTC
.,TRBV7-9,TRBJ1-4,few,CASSPPGQRYEKLFF,TGTGCCAGCAGCCCACCGGGACAACGGTATGAAAAACTGTTTTTT
.,TRBV11-1,TRBJ1-2,few,CASGPITGSYTF,TGTGCCAGCGGCCCGATAACAGGGAGCTACACCTTC
.,TRBV7-2,TRBJ1-1,many,CASSTRLGTSPEAFF,TGTGCCAGCAGCACCAGATTAGGGACCTCCCCTGAAGCTTTCTTT
.,TRBV5-1,TRBJ1-6,few,CASSLVLDNSPLHF,TGCGCCAGCAGCTTGGTCTTGGATAATTCACCCCTCCACTTT
.,TRBV12-3/TRBV12-4,TRBJ1-4,few,CASSLRIEKLFF,TGTGCCAGCAGCCTCCGGATCGAAAAACTGTTTTTT
.,TRBV25-1,TRBJ1-1,.,CASSGWGSNTEAFF,TGTGCCAGCAGTGGCTGGGGGTCGAACACTGAAGCTTTCTTT
.,TRBV28,TRBJ1-1,.,CASSLTYTEAFF,TGTGCCAGCAGTTTAACGTACACTGAAGCTTTCTTT
.,TRBV18,TRBJ2-2,many,CASSPITNTGELFF,TGTGCCAGCTCACCTATTACGAACACCGGGGAGCTGTTTTTT
.,TRBV7-3,TRBJ2-3,many,CASSPSGVGTDTQYF,TGTGCCAGCAGCCCTTCCGGGGTGGGCACAGATACGCAGTATTTT
TRBD1,TRBV20-1,TRBJ2-5,.,CSASNTGGIQETQYF,TGCAGTGCTAGTAACACAGGGGGGATTCAAGAGACCCAGTACTTC
.,TRBV14,TRBJ2-1,few,CASSALEEVYNEQFF,TGTGCCAGCAGCGCCCTGGAGGAGGTTTACAATGAGCAGTTCTTC